The 19 T cell receptor beta chains below all came from one sample that was sequenced in a study of blood T cell repertoires in COVID-19. Here immunoSEQ multiplex PCR was the method, and the copy in TCRdb shows in-frame clones only, minus some. There are around 250,000 clones in the sample; about four fifths occur only once, and roughly 1.4% lies in the top ten. The sample consisted of peripheral blood. Receptors originate from a woman in her thirties or forties who had recovered from COVID-19.

The rearrangement uses TRBV6-5 and TRBJ2-7; D may be TRBD1 (6 bases). The germline V gene has CDR1 MNHEY and CDR2 SVGAGI. This CDR3 is 14 amino acids long. Trimming shortened V by 7 bases and J by 3 bases, and 16 bases separated the two germline ends. CDR3 DNA: TGTGCCAGCACCCGGGGCCAGGGGTTCTACGAGCAGTACTTC. It codes for CASTRGQGFYEQYF.

V is TRBV2 and J is TRBJ1-1, with a possible D match to TRBD1 (5 bases). The germline V and J ends were trimmed by 3 bases and 2 bases, with 10 bases remaining between them. This CDR3 spans 14 amino acids. The germline V gene encodes CDR1 SNHLY and CDR2 FYNNEI. Written as DNA, the CDR3 is TGTGCCAGCAGTGAGGGGCCAACCAACACTGAAGCTTTCTTT. Translating it yields CASSEGPTNTEAFF.

This sequence joins TRBV7-9 and TRBJ1-4, with a tentative D call TRBD1 (6 bases). The CDR3 covers 15 residues. The V end lost 5 bases, the J end lost 8 bases, and 18 bases lay between the germline ends. The germline gives CDR1 SEHNR, CDR2 FQNEAQ (reference sequence). CDR3 residues: CASSGRTVVGEKLFF. DNA of the CDR3: TGTGCCAGCAGCGGTCGGACAGTCGTAGGGGAAAAACTGTTTTTT.

The sample holds one count of this clone. This chain uses TRBV5-6 with TRBJ1-4, with D hard to call. Germline lookup yields CDR1 SGHDT and CDR2 YYEEEE. This CDR3 is built from 16 residues. Trimming pared 4 bases from V and 7 bases from J, leaving 20 bases between. The CDR3 protein is CASSTPEVGVGEKLFF. The CDR3 DNA sequence: TGTGCCAGCAGCACCCCAGAGGTTGGAGTTGGTGAAAAACTGTTTTTT.

The CDR3 loop is CASSIRGLGTGELFF. In DNA, the CDR3 is TGTGCCAGTAGTATAAGGGGTCTAGGTACCGGGGAGCTGTTTTTT. This chain uses TRBV19 with TRBJ2-2, with D maybe TRBD1 (5 bases). The V and J ends lost 2 bases and 5 bases respectively, with 12 bases between them. From germline, CDR1 is LNHDA and CDR2 SQIVND (reference sequence). This CDR3 spans 15 amino acids.

The gene calls are TRBV14 and TRBJ1-6; maybe TRBD1 (6 bases). This CDR3 comprises 14 residues. Germline CDR1 is SGHDN and CDR2 is FVKESK. Trimming removed 2 bases at V and 8 bases at J, with 10 bases between. The DNA for the CDR3 is TGTGCCAGCAGCCAACGAGGGGGACATTCACCCCTCCACTTT. Encoded protein: CASSQRGGHSPLHF.

In its sample, this clone was seen many times. This chain connects TRBV3-1 (or the pseudogene TRBV3-2) to TRBJ2-7; TRBD2 aligns across 9 bases. Germline CDR1 reads LGHDT; CDR2 reads YNNKEL (reference sequence). The CDR3 length is 13 residues. V was clipped by 2 bases and J by 12 bases; unmatched bases: 8. DNA of the CDR3: TGTGCCAGCAGCCAACCGGGACTAGCTTCTCGGTACTTC. Its protein product is CASSQPGLASRYF.

The chain couples TRBV9 to TRBJ1-2; perhaps TRBD1 as D (6 bases). Trimming left V 6 bases short and J 10 bases short, with 19 bases between. Germline V gene sequence: CDR1 SGDLS, CDR2 YYNGEE. The CDR3 spans 13 residues. Here the CDR3 reads CASKPSGQSYYTF. CDR3 sequence (DNA): TGTGCCAGCAAGCCATCGGGACAAAGTTACTACACCTTC.

This clone has just one count. The rearrangement joins TRBV2 to TRBJ2-5, with D possibly matching TRBD1 (6 bases). Trimming stripped 2 bases from V and 5 bases from J, with 12 bases between. There are 14 residues in the CDR3. Germline V gene data show CDR1 as SNHLY and CDR2 as FYNNEI. Here the CDR3 DNA reads TGTGCCAGCAGTGAACAGGGGTATGGGGAGACCCAGTACTTC. It yields the protein CASSEQGYGETQYF.

The rearrangement links TRBV7-2 to TRBJ1-2, with D perhaps TRBD1 (5 bases). The V end lost 0 bases, the J end lost 6 bases, and 11 bases lay between the germline ends. CDR3 length: 14 amino acids. Germline CDR1 is SGHTA and CDR2 is FQGNSA. CDR3 loop: CASSLAGQGDGYTF. The CDR3 DNA reads TGTGCCAGCAGCTTAGCGGGGCAGGGTGATGGCTACACCTTC.

V gene TRBV6-5 combines with J gene TRBJ2-7; 8 positions match TRBD2. The CDR3 extends over 16 amino acids. V was pared by 4 bases and J by 7 bases, with 15 bases of the junction left unmatched. CDR1 is MNHEY, CDR2 SVGAGI, per germline. This CDR3 is CASSFEISGARREQYF. The CDR3 DNA is TGTGCCAGCAGTTTTGAGATTAGCGGGGCGAGAAGAGAGCAGTACTTC.

The chain has TRBV11-3 and TRBJ2-7; D remains ambiguous. Germline CDR1 reads SGHNT; CDR2 reads YENEEA. V was pared by 1 base and J by 3 bases, with 13 bases between. The CDR3 sequence is 15 residues long. The CDR3 here is CASSLAGLDFYEQYF. The CDR3 nucleotides read TGTGCCAGCAGCTTAGCAGGTCTGGATTTCTACGAGCAGTACTTC.

J is TRBJ2-1 and V is TRBV14; 7 bases fit TRBD1. CDR3 length: 12 residues. Germline V gene sequence: CDR1 SGHDN, CDR2 FVKESK. The junction had 5 bases not matched to a gene; V was cut back by 6 bases and J by 9 bases. The CDR3 loop is CASRRTGTEQFF. The CDR3 DNA sequence: TGTGCCAGCAGACGGACAGGCACTGAGCAGTTCTTC.

This sequence joins TRBV6-5 and TRBJ2-1, with TRBD2 matching over 8 bases. The trim removed 6 bases at V and 7 bases at J, leaving 8 bases unmatched. CDR3 length: 14 amino acids. Germline V gives CDR1 MNHEY, CDR2 SVGAGI. CDR3 bases: TGTGCCAGCAGGCGGGGGGCCCTCGAGAATGAGCAGTTCTTC. Its translation is CASRRGALENEQFF.

This clone appeared a few times. The chain employs TRBV19 and TRBJ2-7, with 9 bases identical to TRBD1. Germline V gene lookup returns CDR1 LNHDA and CDR2 SQIVND (reference sequence). This CDR3 has 15 residues. J gave up 3 bases and V 5 bases, and 8 bases lay outside the gene matches. The CDR3 coding sequence is TGTGCCAGTAGTGCCGGGACAGGGCCATTCTACGAGCAGTACTTC. This sequence encodes CASSAGTGPFYEQYF. The full variable domain, with the rest looked up from reference TRBV19 and TRBJ2-7, is DGGITQSPKYLFRKEGQNVTLSCEQNLNHDAMYWYRQDPGQGLRLIYYSQIVNDFQKGDIAEGYSVSREKKESFPLTVTSAQKNPTAFYLCASSAGTGPFYEQYFGPGTRLTVT.

This chain connects TRBV29-1 to TRBJ1-1; 10 positions agree with TRBD1. The CDR3 sequence is 12 residues long. V shed 5 bases and J 4 bases; nucleotides not matched to a gene: 1. Germline lookup yields CDR1 SQVTM and CDR2 ANQGSEA. CDR3 sequence reads: CSVRTGGTEAFF. The CDR3, as DNA: TGCAGCGTTCGGACAGGGGGCACTGAAGCTTTCTTT.

The chain carries TRBV24-1 and TRBJ2-6, with D tentatively TRBD2 (6 bases). Germline CDR1 KGHDR, CDR2 SFDVKD. The V and J ends lost 4 bases and 3 bases respectively, with 18 bases between them. The CDR3 spans 18 residues. In DNA form, the CDR3 reads TGTGCCACCAGTGACCCGGAGGGCCGCGGGTATGGGGCCAACGTCCTGACTTTC. This sequence encodes CATSDPEGRGYGANVLTF.

The chain is built from TRBV7-6 and TRBJ2-6; 7 positions agree with TRBD1. The CDR3 totals 18 residues. Germline CDR1 reads SGHVS; CDR2 reads FNYEAQ. Trimming cost V 3 bases and J 0 bases; bases outside gene matches: 8. The CDR3 nucleotides read TGTGCCAGCAGCTTGGCACCGGGACAGATCTCTGGGGCCAACGTCCTGACTTTC. Protein: CASSLAPGQISGANVLTF.

The chain has TRBV4-1 and TRBJ2-5; 8 nucleotides line up with TRBD2. The V and J ends lost 4 bases and 2 bases, in that order; junction bases with no gene match: 9. Germline V gives CDR1 MGHRA, CDR2 YSYEKL. The CDR3 extends over 16 amino acids. The CDR3 region has the DNA TGCGCCAGCAGCCTAAGAGTGCGGGGGGAACAAGAGACCCAGTACTTC. It translates to CASSLRVRGEQETQYF.